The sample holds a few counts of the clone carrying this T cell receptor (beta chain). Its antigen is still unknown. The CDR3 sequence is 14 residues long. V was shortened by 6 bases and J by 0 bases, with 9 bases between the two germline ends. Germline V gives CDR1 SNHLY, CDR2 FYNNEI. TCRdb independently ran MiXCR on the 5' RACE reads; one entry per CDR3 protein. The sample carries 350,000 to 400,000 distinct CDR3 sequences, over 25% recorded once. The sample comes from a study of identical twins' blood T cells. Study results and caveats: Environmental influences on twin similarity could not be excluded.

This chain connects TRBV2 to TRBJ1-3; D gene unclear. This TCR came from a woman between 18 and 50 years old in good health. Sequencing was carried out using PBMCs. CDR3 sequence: CASRVGSSGNTIYF. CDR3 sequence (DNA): TGTGCCAGCAGGGTGGGATCCTCTGGAAACACCATATATTTT.